One and the same sample provided the 25 T cell receptor beta chains below, sequenced in a study of blood T cell repertoires in COVID-19. This table comes from immunoSEQ multiplex PCR, and its TCRdb copy is limited to in-frame clones, with some not included. The profile shows fewer than 60,000 clones, around nine tenths of them singletons. The source material was peripheral blood. These receptors came from a man of 80 years or more with active or convalescent COVID-19.

V usage is TRBV28 and J usage is TRBJ1-5; 7 positions match TRBD1. V dropped 7 bases and J dropped 0; count of bases not matched to a gene: 3. The germline V gene encodes CDR1 MDHEN and CDR2 SYDVKM. The CDR3 has 14 residues. The CDR3 is CASTQGGSNQPQHF. As DNA, the CDR3 is TGTGCCAGCACCCAGGGGGGTAGCAATCAGCCCCAGCATTTT.

The chain is built from TRBV6-5 and TRBJ1-3; D gene ambiguous. There are 15 residues in the CDR3. V shed 5 bases and J shed 0 bases, with 11 bases lying between them. Germline CDR1 is MNHEY and CDR2 is SVGAGI. In DNA, the CDR3 is TGTGCCAGCAGTCCCATACGGGGCTCTGGAAACACCATATATTTT. As protein: CASSPIRGSGNTIYF.

The J gene is TRBJ2-2, the V gene TRBV28; tentatively, D is TRBD2 (6 bases). The V gene lost 6 bases and the J gene lost 0 bases, with 11 bases spanning the gap. Germline V gene data show CDR1 as MDHEN and CDR2 as SYDVKM. The CDR3 loop spans 15 amino acids. The CDR3 DNA is TGTGCCAGCAGCCCGTGGGGGGCGAACACCGGGGAGCTGTTTTTT. It is translated as CASSPWGANTGELFF.

This chain uses TRBV15 with TRBJ2-1; 8 bases line up with TRBD1. In germline, CDR1 is LNHNV, CDR2 YYDKDF (reference sequence). The CDR3 sequence is 15 residues long. V shed 4 bases, J shed 9 bases, and the junction held 11 bases outside the gene matches. CDR3 sequence: CATSKGMDRAGEQFF. The DNA of the CDR3 is TGTGCCACCAGCAAGGGAATGGACAGGGCCGGTGAGCAGTTCTTC. The variable domain in full, with the rest retrieved from reference TRBV15 and TRBJ2-1, is DAMVIQNPRYQVTQFGKPVTLSCSQTLNHNVMYWYQQKSSQAPKLLFHYYDKDFNNEADTPDNFQSRRPNTSFCFLDIRSPGLGDTAMYLCATSKGMDRAGEQFFGPGTRLTVL.

This clone was seen only once. The CDR3 DNA is TGTGCCAGTAGTGCGCGACAGGGCACCTCCTACGAGCAGTACTTC. Encoded protein: CASSARQGTSYEQYF. The chain is built from TRBV19 and TRBJ2-7; 7 nucleotides align to TRBD1. J gave up 0 bases and V 5 bases, and 7 bases lay outside the gene matches. The CDR3 has 15 residues. Germline lookup yields CDR1 LNHDA and CDR2 SQIVND (reference sequence).

As regards this clone: Other DNA sequences in this sample translate to the same CDR3. The genes are TRBV5-6 and TRBJ2-7; D remains unclear. CDR3 length equals 13 residues. V shed 3 bases and J shed 4 bases, with 11 bases lying between them. Germline V gene lookup returns CDR1 SGHDT and CDR2 YYEEEE. CDR3 bases: TGTGCCAGCAGCTCGACTGGAAGATACGAGCAGTACTTC. It specifies CASSSTGRYEQYF.

The rearrangement uses TRBV5-1 and TRBJ2-7, with a weak D call TRBD1 (5 bases). CDR3 length: 16 residues. Trimming took off 0 bases at V and 2 bases at J, with 15 bases between the two ends. CDR1 is SGHRS and CDR2 is YFSETQ in the germline V gene. CDR3 nucleotides: TGCGCCAGCAGCTTGGCCAGGGCTCCCTTGGCCTACGAGCAGTACTTC. Translated, it gives CASSLARAPLAYEQYF.

This clone appeared once. The J gene is TRBJ2-5, the V gene TRBV7-3; 10 bases fit TRBD2. CDR1 is SGHTA and CDR2 is FQGTGA in the germline V gene. V lost 5 bases, J lost 9 bases, and 12 bases stayed unmatched. This CDR3 spans 15 amino acids. In DNA form, the CDR3 reads TGTGCCAGCAGCCCCGCAGCGGGGGGGGCCTTGGCCCAGTACTTC. Its protein is CASSPAAGGALAQYF.

CDR3 coding DNA: TGTGCCACCTTGGGGACAGTGGACACTGAAGCTTTCTTT. Its protein product is CATLGTVDTEAFF. V usage is TRBV10-3 and J usage is TRBJ1-1, with 7 nucleotides matching TRBD1. Germline V gene data show CDR1 as ENHRY and CDR2 as SYGVKD. This CDR3 has 13 amino acids. V was pared by 10 bases and J by 3 bases, with 8 bases of the junction left unmatched.

The CDR3 region has the DNA TGTGCCTCTGGGGACAGGGACCTCTACGAGCAGTACTTC. Protein product: CASGDRDLYEQYF. The rearrangement links TRBV12-3 or TRBV12-4 to TRBJ2-7; 9 bases are shared with TRBD1. V was clipped by 11 bases and J by 3 bases; unmatched bases: 8. The CDR3 extends over 13 amino acids.

This chain joins TRBV11-2 and TRBJ2-1; the match to TRBD2 covers 8 bases. CDR1 is SGHAT, CDR2 FQNNGV, per germline. V dropped 8 bases and J dropped 4; count of bases not matched to a gene: 7. This CDR3 has 14 amino acids. The CDR3 sequence is CASRLAGTYNEQFF. DNA for the CDR3: TGTGCCAGCCGGTTAGCGGGAACATACAATGAGCAGTTCTTC.

CDR3 amino acids: CASSVRGFDEQYF. The CDR3 DNA reads as TGTGCCAGTAGTGTACGGGGGTTCGACGAGCAGTACTTC. This chain connects TRBV19 to TRBJ2-7, with D maybe TRBD2 (6 bases). This CDR3 comprises 13 residues. Trimming cost V 5 bases and J 5 bases, with 13 bases left between them. Per germline, CDR1 LNHDA and CDR2 SQIVND (reference sequence).

This clone came up once. The J gene is TRBJ2-3, the V gene TRBV6-2 or TRBV6-3; 8 nucleotides align to TRBD2. This CDR3 spans 18 amino acids. Trimming removed 2 bases from V and 5 bases from J; junction bases left unmatched: 15. In germline, CDR1 is MNHEY, CDR2 SVGEGT. The CDR3 sequence: CASSYTAGDSGTRDTQYF. The CDR3 DNA reads as TGTGCCAGCAGTTACACCGCCGGGGATAGCGGGACTAGAGATACGCAGTATTTT.

The genes are TRBV28 and TRBJ2-1; 12 bases are shared with TRBD2. CDR3 length: 16 amino acids. In germline, CDR1 is MDHEN, CDR2 SYDVKM. Trimming cost V 6 bases and J 6 bases; bases outside gene matches: 9. The CDR3 DNA is TGTGCCAGCAGGCCCGGACTAGCGGGAAGACGCAATGAGCAGTTCTTC. This translates into CASRPGLAGRRNEQFF.

V gene TRBV28 combines with J gene TRBJ2-7, with 7 bases lining up with TRBD1. The CDR3 runs to 14 residues. Germline trimming cut 6 bases from V and 3 bases from J; bases unmatched to any gene: 8. The germline CDR1 and CDR2 sequences are MDHEN and SYDVKM. The CDR3 DNA sequence: TGTGCCAGCAGCCTCCTACAGGGGAGCTACGAGCAGTACTTC. Its translation: CASSLLQGSYEQYF.

The chain is built from TRBV30 and TRBJ1-2; 7 bases match TRBD1. The V and J ends lost 3 bases and 7 bases, in that order; junction bases with no gene match: 2. Germline loops: CDR1 GTSNPN, CDR2 SVGIG (reference sequence). The CDR3 totals 11 residues. The CDR3 here is CAWSDRVGYTF. CDR3 nucleotides: TGTGCCTGGAGCGACAGGGTTGGCTACACCTTC. The whole variable domain, remainder taken from reference TRBV30 and TRBJ1-2, is SQTIHQWPATLVQPVGSPLSLECTVEGTSNPNLYWYRQAAGRGLQLLFYSVGIGQISSEVPQNLSASRPQDRQFILSSKKLLLSDSGFYLCAWSDRVGYTFGSGTRLTVV.

This rearrangement joins TRBV6-1 to TRBJ1-1; 9 nucleotides match TRBD1. This CDR3 has 17 amino acids. The germline V gene encodes CDR1 MNHNS and CDR2 SASEGT. The junction had 11 bases not matched to a gene; V was cut back by 4 bases and J by 2 bases. Here the CDR3 reads CASSVPLTGGDNTEAFF. The CDR3 DNA reads TGTGCCAGCAGTGTCCCCCTGACAGGGGGGGACAACACTGAAGCTTTCTTT.

V usage is TRBV27 and J usage is TRBJ1-5, with D unresolved. Germline loops: CDR1 MNHEY, CDR2 SMNVEV (reference sequence). CDR3 length equals 14 residues. V lost 5 bases and J 2 bases, leaving 10 bases between the germline ends. The CDR3 DNA is TGTGCCAGCAGTCCACGGGGAGGCAATCAGCCCCAGCATTTT. Encoded protein: CASSPRGGNQPQHF.

The chain recombines TRBV28 with TRBJ1-4; D is ambiguous. CDR3 size: 16 residues. Trimming pared 3 bases from V and 3 bases from J, leaving 14 bases between. Looked up from germline, CDR1 is MDHEN and CDR2 is SYDVKM. The CDR3 DNA sequence: TGTGCCAGCAGTTTCGCCTCTAGCACAGCTAATGAAAAACTGTTTTTT. This codes for CASSFASSTANEKLFF.

The V and J genes are TRBV28 and TRBJ2-1; TRBD1 agrees at 7 bases. CDR1 is MDHEN, CDR2 SYDVKM, per germline. V lost 7 bases and J lost 3; bases outside the gene matches: 12. The CDR3 spans 16 residues. The CDR3 region is CASTPGAGGIYNEQFF. DNA of the CDR3: TGTGCCAGCACCCCTGGGGCAGGGGGAATCTACAATGAGCAGTTCTTC. The full variable domain, completed using reference TRBV28 and TRBJ2-1, is DVKVTQSSRYLVKRTGEKVFLECVQDMDHENMFWYRQDPGLGLRLIYFSYDVKMKEKGDIPEGYSVSREKKERFSLILESASTNQTSMYLCASTPGAGGIYNEQFFGPGTRLTVL.

This chain links TRBV21-1 with TRBJ1-4; TRBD1 was called by the table and not checked on the DNA. TRBV21-1 is given as a pseudogene. The CDR3 contains 18 residues. The CDR3 sequence is CASSKGGRGNSTNEKLFF. Here the CDR3 DNA reads TGTGCCAGCAGCAAAGGGGGCAGGGGTAACTCAACTAATGAAAAACTGTTTTTT.

This clone is a singleton in its sample. This chain uses TRBV27 with TRBJ1-2; 11 nucleotides agree with TRBD1. Germline V CDR1 and CDR2: MNHEY, SMNVEV (reference sequence). The CDR3 loop spans 13 amino acids. V trimming: 6 bases; J trimming: 6 bases; junction bases outside the gene matches: 3. CDR3 bases: TGTGCCAGCAGCTGGACAGGGGGCGATGGCTACACCTTC. This codes for CASSWTGGDGYTF.

The chain links TRBV19 to TRBJ2-2; 11 bases line up with TRBD2. Germline V gene sequence: CDR1 LNHDA, CDR2 SQIVND (reference sequence). The trim removed 3 bases at V and 5 bases at J, leaving 2 bases unmatched. The CDR3 extends over 15 amino acids. CDR3 coding DNA: TGTGCCAGTAGTATTCTAGCGGGAGGAACCGGGGAGCTGTTTTTT. It encodes CASSILAGGTGELFF.

This chain uses TRBV9 with TRBJ2-2; possibly TRBD2 for D (5 bases). The germline gives CDR1 SGDLS, CDR2 YYNGEE. V lost 0 bases, J lost 6 bases, and 12 bases lay in between. CDR3 length: 15 residues. The CDR3, as DNA: TGTGCCAGCAGCGTAGGGAATTCGGGGTCCGGGGAGCTGTTTTTT. This translates into CASSVGNSGSGELFF.

This rearrangement joins TRBV5-1 to TRBJ1-2; D unresolved. CDR1 SGHRS and CDR2 YFSETQ come from the germline V gene. The CDR3 is 12 residues long. Trimming pared 0 bases from V and 5 bases from J, leaving 5 bases between. The CDR3 is CASSLDGYGYTF. DNA for the CDR3: TGCGCCAGCAGCTTGGACGGTTATGGCTACACCTTC.